The sequence of this T cell receptor (beta chain) was determined in a study of blood T cell repertoires in COVID-19. Study context: Acute and convalescent COVID-19 specimens originated in the United States, Italy and Spain.

Original data processing: Amplified reference gene primers provided the basis for estimating nucleated cell counts. Sequencing was performed with immunoSEQ multiplex PCR; in TCRdb, only in-frame clones are kept and a portion is missing. That table supplies the V and J calls and clone size; D and trimming were determined from the DNA. This table holds about 190,000 clones, 86% found once. In germline, CDR1 is LGHDT, CDR2 YNNKEL (reference sequence). The V gene end was trimmed by 0 bases and the J gene end by 2 bases; junction bases not matched to a gene: 4. The CDR3 spans 15 residues. The rearrangement joins TRBV3-1 (or the pseudogene TRBV3-2) to TRBJ2-7, with TRBD2 identical over 7 bases. The TCR sequence derives from a woman aged 25-40 years with active or convalescent COVID-19. Sequenced input: peripheral blood. Here the CDR3 reads CASSQESGGAYEQYF. The DNA of the CDR3 is TGTGCCAGCAGCCAAGAATCTGGGGGGGCCTACGAGCAGTACTTC.